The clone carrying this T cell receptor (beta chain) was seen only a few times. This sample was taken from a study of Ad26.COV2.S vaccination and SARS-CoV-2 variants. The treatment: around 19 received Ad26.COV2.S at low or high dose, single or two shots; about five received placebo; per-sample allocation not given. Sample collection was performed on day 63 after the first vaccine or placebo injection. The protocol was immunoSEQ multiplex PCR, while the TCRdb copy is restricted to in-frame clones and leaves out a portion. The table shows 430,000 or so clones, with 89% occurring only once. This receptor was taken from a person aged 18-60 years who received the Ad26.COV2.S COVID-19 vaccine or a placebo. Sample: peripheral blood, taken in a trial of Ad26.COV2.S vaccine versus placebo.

The CDR3 region is CASSFARQGGTEAFF. In DNA, the CDR3 is TGTGCCAGCAGTTTCGCGAGACAGGGCGGTACTGAAGCTTTCTTT. The rearrangement joins TRBV6-5 to TRBJ1-1; 7 bases agree with TRBD1. CDR1 is MNHEY, CDR2 SVGAGI, per germline. This CDR3 is 15 amino acids long. V shed 4 bases, J shed 5 bases, and the junction held 10 bases outside the gene matches.